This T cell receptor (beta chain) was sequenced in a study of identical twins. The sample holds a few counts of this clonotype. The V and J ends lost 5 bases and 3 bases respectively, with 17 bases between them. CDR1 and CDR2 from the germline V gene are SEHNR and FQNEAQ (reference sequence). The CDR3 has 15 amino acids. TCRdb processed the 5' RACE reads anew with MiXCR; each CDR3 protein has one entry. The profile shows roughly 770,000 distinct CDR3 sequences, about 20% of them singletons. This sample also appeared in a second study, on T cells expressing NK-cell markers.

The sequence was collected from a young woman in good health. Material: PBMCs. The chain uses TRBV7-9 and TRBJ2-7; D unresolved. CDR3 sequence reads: CASSRSDDGIYEQYF. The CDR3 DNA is TGTGCCAGCAGCCGGTCAGACGACGGCATCTACGAGCAGTACTTC.